This T cell receptor (beta chain) was captured by sequencing in a study of blood T cells in healthy people across ages. Study-wide points: The study found more naive CD4+ cells and higher diversity in long-lived than aged donors.

V gave up 7 bases and J gave up 10 bases; unmatched junction bases: 5. The CDR3 spans 13 residues. The V gene's germline CDR1 is MNHNY and CDR2 SVGAGI (reference sequence). About this clonotype itself: The antigen is unknown.

Using a J-beta primer mix together with a sample-barcoded 5' primer, a second PCR was run for about 6 to 11 cycles. TCRdb itself ran the 5' RACE reads through MiXCR, one entry per CDR3 protein. Of more than 700,000 distinct CDR3 sequences listed, around half were seen once; the top ten hold roughly 20%. Each donor was a healthy Caucasian individual from Russia, aged roughly 6 to 100. Sequencing input: blood. This chain connects TRBV6-6 to TRBJ2-1, with 12 positions matching TRBD1. The sequence derives from an older man in good health. The CDR3 spells CASNTGTGGEQFF. The DNA of the CDR3 is TGTGCCAGCAACACCGGGACAGGGGGCGAGCAGTTCTTC.